These T cell receptor beta chains were read from a single sample in a study of cytomegalovirus exposure and HLA in healthy donors. Libraries were prepared by immunoSEQ multiplex PCR; TCRdb keeps only in-frame clonotypes and omits some of them. The sample lists a few hundred thousand clones, about nine tenths occurring once. Sample: PBMCs. Receptor source: a girl aged 2-10 years in good health and CMV-seronegative. Both conserved end residues are part of each CDR3. A D gene is named only where the DNA matches it firmly. The size of a clone is reported for some rows only, either as once, few or many, or as a class for expanded clones.

V gene	clone size	J gene	D gene	CDR3 protein	CDR3 DNA
TRBV4-3	.	TRBJ1-1	.	CASSQPSGGADTEAFF	TGCGCCAGCAGCCAACCTTCGGGGGGCGCGGACACTGAAGCTTTCTTT
TRBV27	.	TRBJ1-5	.	CASSLFPGEPQHF	TGTGCCAGCAGTTTATTCCCGGGTGAGCCCCAGCATTTT
TRBV18	.	TRBJ1-1	.	CASSPPSSNTEAFF	TGTGCCAGCTCACCACCGTCTTCGAACACTGAAGCTTTCTTT
TRBV13	.	TRBJ2-7	.	CASSFLAGGGEQYF	TGTGCCAGCAGCTTCCTGGCAGGGGGAGGCGAGCAGTACTTC
TRBV2	.	TRBJ2-6	TRBD1	CAGRDREGSGANVLTF	TGTGCCGGAAGGGACAGGGAGGGTTCTGGGGCCAACGTCCTGACTTTC
TRBV7-9	.	TRBJ1-2	.	CASSLAAGTGGYGYTF	TGTGCCAGCAGCTTAGCGGCCGGGACTGGAGGGTATGGCTACACCTTC
TRBV30	.	TRBJ1-1	TRBD1	CAWSAGGHTEAFF	TGTGCCTGGAGTGCAGGGGGCCACACTGAAGCTTTCTTT
TRBV27	.	TRBJ2-7	TRBD2	CASSSLASGRGEQYF	TGTGCCAGCAGTTCACTGGCTAGCGGGAGAGGCGAGCAGTACTTC
TRBV7-2	once	TRBJ2-3	TRBD2	CASSTGLAGDTQYF	TGTGCCAGCAGCACCGGACTAGCGGGAGATACGCAGTATTTT
TRBV27	.	TRBJ1-3	.	CASSLYGGSSGNTIYF	TGTGCCAGCAGTTTATACGGGGGTTCCTCTGGAAACACCATATATTTT
TRBV6-5	.	TRBJ1-2	.	CASSYKGLYGYTF	TGTGCCAGCAGTTACAAGGGACTATATGGCTACACCTTC
TRBV29-1	few	TRBJ1-1	.	CSVGDAGGGAFF	TGCAGCGTTGGAGATGCGGGGGGGGGAGCTTTCTTT